This TCR beta chain is drawn from a study of graft-versus-host responses after intestinal transplantation. In the study overall: Each transplant was multivisceral, liver-intestinal, or isolated intestinal. Anti-thymocyte globulin induction, then tacrolimus and steroids for roughly 3 years, went to all recipients. Regarding the study as a whole: Analysis identified GvH clones in recipient marrow, with some appearing first in ileum or blood. Early post-transplant HvG declines showed an association with peak circulating GvH clone levels.

As for this clone: What it binds is not known.

CDR3 length: 15 amino acids. Per germline, CDR1 MNHEY and CDR2 SVGAGI. The junction had 6 bases not matched to a gene; V was cut back by 6 bases and J by 6 bases. Produced via immunoSEQ multiplex PCR; TCRdb's table is partial and in-frame only. The repertoire holds tens of thousands of clones, with about 94% as singletons. Sequencing used unstimulated CD4+ T cells sorted from spleen or lymph node cells, obtained before transplant. The receptor comes from a human donor who was the organ donor for an intestinal transplant. The chain has TRBV6-5 and TRBJ2-3; 13 positions agree with TRBD2. This CDR3 reads CASRGPLAGGDTQYF. The CDR3 DNA follows: TGTGCCAGCAGGGGCCCACTAGCGGGGGGGGATACGCAGTATTTT.